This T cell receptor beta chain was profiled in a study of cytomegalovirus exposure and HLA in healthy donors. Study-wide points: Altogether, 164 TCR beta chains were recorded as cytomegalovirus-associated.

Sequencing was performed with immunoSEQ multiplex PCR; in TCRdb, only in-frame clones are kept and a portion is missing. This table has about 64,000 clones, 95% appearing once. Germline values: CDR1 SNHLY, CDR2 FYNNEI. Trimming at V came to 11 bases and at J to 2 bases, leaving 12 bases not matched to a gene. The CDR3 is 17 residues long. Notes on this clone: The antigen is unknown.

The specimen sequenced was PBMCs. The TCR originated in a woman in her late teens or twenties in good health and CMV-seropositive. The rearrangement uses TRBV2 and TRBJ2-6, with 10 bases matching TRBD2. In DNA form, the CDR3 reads TGTGCCTGCGGGGTAGCGGGAGGTCTTACTGGGGCCAACGTCCTGACTTTC. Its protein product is CACGVAGGLTGANVLTF.